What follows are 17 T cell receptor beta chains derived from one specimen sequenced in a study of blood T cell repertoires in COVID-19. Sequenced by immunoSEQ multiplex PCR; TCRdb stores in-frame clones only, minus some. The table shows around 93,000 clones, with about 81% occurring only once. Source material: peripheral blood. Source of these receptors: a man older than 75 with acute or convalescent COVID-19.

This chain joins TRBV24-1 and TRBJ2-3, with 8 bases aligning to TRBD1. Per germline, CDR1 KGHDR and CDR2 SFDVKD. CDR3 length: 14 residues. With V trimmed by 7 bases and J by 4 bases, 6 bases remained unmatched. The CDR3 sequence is CATSPRTGSDTQYF. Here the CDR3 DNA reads TGTGCCACCAGCCCTAGGACAGGGTCAGATACGCAGTATTTT.

The CDR3 sequence is CASSFGQGRNGYTF. In nucleotides, the CDR3 is TGCGCCAGCAGCTTCGGACAGGGTAGAAATGGCTACACCTTC. The J gene is TRBJ1-2, the V gene TRBV5-1, with 8 bases matching TRBD1. Looked up from germline, CDR1 is SGHRS and CDR2 is YFSETQ. The CDR3 runs 14 residues. The ends lost 2 bases at V and 6 bases at J; junction bases unmatched: 6.

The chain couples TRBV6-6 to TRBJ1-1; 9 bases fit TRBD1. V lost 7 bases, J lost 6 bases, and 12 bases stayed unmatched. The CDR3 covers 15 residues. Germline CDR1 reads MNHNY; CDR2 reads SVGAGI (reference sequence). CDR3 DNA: TGTGCCAGCACCAACTCCCACAGGGGGCACGCTGAAGCTTTCTTT. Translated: CASTNSHRGHAEAFF.

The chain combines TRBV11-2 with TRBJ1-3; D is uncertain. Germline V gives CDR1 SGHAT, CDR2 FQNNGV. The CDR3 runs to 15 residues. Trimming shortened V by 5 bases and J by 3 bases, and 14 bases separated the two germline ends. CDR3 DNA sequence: TGTGCCAGCAGCCTCACGAGAGTCGGTGGAAACACCATATATTTT. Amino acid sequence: CASSLTRVGGNTIYF.

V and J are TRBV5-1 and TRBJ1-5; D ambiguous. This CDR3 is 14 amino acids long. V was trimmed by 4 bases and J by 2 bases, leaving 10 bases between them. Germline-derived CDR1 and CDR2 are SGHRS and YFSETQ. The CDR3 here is CASSPLAGNQPQHF. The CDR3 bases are TGCGCCAGCAGCCCTTTGGCAGGCAATCAGCCCCAGCATTTT.

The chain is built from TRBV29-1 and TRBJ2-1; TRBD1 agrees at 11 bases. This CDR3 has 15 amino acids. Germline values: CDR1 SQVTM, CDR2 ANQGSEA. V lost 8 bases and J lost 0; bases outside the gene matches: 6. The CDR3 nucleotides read TGCAGCCTTCCGGGACAGGGGGGCTCCTACAATGAGCAGTTCTTC. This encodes CSLPGQGGSYNEQFF.

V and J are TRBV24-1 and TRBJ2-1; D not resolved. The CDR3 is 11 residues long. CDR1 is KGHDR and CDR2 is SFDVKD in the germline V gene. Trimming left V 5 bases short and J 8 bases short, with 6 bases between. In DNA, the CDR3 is TGTGCCACCAGTGTCCTAGATGAGCAGTTCTTC. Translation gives CATSVLDEQFF.

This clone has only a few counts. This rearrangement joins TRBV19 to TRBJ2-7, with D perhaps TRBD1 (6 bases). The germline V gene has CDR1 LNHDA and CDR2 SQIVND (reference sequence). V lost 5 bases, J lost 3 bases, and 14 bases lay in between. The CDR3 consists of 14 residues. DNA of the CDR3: TGTGCCAGTAGTCCCGCCACAGGGAACTACGAGCAGTACTTC. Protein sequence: CASSPATGNYEQYF.

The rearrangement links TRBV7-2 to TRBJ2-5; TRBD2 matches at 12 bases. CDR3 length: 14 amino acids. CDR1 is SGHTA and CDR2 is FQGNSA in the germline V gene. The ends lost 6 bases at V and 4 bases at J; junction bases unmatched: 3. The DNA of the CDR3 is TGTGCCAGCAGATCTAGCGGGAGGGCAGAGACCCAGTACTTC. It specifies CASRSSGRAETQYF.

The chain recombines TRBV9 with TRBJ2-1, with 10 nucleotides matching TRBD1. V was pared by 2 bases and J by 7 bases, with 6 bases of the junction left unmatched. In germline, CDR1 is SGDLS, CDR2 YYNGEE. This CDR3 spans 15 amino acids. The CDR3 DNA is TGTGCCAGCAGCGTTGGGACAGGGGTATCGAATGAGCAGTTCTTC. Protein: CASSVGTGVSNEQFF.

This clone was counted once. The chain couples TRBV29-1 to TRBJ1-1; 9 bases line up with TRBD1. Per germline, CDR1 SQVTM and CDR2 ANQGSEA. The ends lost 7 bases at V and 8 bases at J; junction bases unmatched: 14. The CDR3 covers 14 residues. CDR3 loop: CSGTYSGTGREAFF. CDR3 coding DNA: TGCAGCGGAACCTACTCCGGGACAGGGCGCGAAGCTTTCTTT.

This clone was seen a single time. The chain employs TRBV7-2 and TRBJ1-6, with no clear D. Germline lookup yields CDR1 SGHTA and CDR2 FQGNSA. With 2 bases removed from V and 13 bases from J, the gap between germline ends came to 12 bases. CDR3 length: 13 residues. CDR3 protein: CASSLSRDRPLHF. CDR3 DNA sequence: TGTGCCAGCAGCTTATCGAGGGATCGGCCCCTCCACTTT.

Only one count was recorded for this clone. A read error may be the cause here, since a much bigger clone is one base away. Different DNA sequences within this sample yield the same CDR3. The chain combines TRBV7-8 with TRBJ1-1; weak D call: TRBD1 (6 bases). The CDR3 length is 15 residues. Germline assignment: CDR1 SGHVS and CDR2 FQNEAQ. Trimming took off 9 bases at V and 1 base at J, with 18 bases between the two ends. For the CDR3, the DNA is TGTGCCAGTAGCACCCTAGGGGGACCGAACACTGAAGCTTTCTTT. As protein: CASSTLGGPNTEAFF.

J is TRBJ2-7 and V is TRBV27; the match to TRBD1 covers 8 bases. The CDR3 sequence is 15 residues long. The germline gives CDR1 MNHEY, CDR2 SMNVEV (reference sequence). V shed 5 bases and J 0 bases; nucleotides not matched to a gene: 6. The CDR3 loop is CASSQTGVDSYEQYF. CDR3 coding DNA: TGTGCCAGCAGTCAGACAGGGGTGGACTCCTACGAGCAGTACTTC.

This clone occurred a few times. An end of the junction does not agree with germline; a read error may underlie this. CDR3 bases: TGTGCCAGCAGTTTCTCTTGGGCCAACGTCCTGACTTTC. Its protein is CASSFSWANVLTF. The chain uses TRBV12-3 or TRBV12-4 and TRBJ2-6; unclear D gene. The CDR3 has 13 amino acids.

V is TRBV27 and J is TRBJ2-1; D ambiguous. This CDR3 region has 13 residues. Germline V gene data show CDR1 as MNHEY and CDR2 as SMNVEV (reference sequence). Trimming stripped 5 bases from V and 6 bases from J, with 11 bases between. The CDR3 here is CASSPLSANEQFF. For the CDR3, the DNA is TGTGCCAGCAGTCCCCTCAGCGCCAATGAGCAGTTCTTC.

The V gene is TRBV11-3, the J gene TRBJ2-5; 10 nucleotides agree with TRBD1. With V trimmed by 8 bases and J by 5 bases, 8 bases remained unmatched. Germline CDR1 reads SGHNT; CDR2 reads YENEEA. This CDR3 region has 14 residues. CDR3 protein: CASGPGQGYETQYF. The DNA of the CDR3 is TGTGCCAGCGGACCGGGACAGGGGTACGAGACCCAGTACTTC. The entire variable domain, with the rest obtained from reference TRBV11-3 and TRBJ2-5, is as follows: EAGVVQSPRYKIIEKKQPVAFWCNPISGHNTLYWYLQNLGQGPELLIRYENEEAVDDSQLPKDRFSAERLKGVDSTLKIQPAELGDSAVYLCASGPGQGYETQYFGPGTRLLVL.